Here is one T cell receptor (beta chain) with its context. The data belong to a study of blood T cell repertoires in COVID-19. About the research overall: Material from acute and convalescent COVID-19 was sourced from the United States, Italy and Spain. Sample material is recorded as cDNA or gDNA derived from T cells, B-cell-depleted T cells, or PBMCs.

Per the germline V gene, CDR1 is MNHEY and CDR2 is SVGAGI. The CDR3 contains 16 residues. Trimming pared 4 bases from V and 3 bases from J, leaving 18 bases between. In the authors' methods: By means of reference gene primer amplification, nucleated cell counts were estimated. Using immunoSEQ multiplex PCR, the repertoire was profiled, and TCRdb retains in-frame clones only, with some absent. D and trimming come from the DNA, and the V and J calls and clone size come from that table. In the table there are about 240,000 clones, around 88% of which are singletons. The receptor was derived from a woman in her twenties or thirties who had recovered from COVID-19. The sequenced sample was peripheral blood. The rearrangement uses TRBV6-5 and TRBJ2-5; a possible D gene is TRBD2 (5 bases). CDR3 region: CASSSEGRRLKETQYF. The DNA of the CDR3 is TGTGCCAGCAGTTCAGAGGGCAGGCGCCTTAAAGAGACCCAGTACTTC.